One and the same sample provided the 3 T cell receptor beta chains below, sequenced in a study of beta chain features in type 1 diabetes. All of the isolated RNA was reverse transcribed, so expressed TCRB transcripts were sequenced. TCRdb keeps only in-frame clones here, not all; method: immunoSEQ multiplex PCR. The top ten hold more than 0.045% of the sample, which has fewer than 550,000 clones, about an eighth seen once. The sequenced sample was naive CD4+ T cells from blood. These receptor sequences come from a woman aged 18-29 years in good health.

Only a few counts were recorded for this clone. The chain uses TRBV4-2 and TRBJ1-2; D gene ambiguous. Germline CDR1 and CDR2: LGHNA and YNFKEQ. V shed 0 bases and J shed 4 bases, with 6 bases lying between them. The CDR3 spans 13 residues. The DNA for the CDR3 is TGTGCCAGCAGCCAAGATCTGGGCTATGGCTACACCTTC. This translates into CASSQDLGYGYTF.

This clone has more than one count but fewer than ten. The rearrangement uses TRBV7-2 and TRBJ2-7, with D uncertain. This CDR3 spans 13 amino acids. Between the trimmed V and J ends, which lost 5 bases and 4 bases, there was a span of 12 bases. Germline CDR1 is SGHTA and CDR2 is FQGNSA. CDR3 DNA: TGTGCCAGCAGCGCCTCAGCGACTTACGAGCAGTACTTC. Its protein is CASSASATYEQYF.

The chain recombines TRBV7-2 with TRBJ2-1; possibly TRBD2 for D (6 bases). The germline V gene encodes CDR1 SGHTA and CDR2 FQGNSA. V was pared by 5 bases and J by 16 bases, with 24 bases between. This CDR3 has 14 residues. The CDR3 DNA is TGTGCCAGCAGCCCCTCGCGGTCTAGCGAAACGGTATTCTTC. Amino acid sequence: CASSPSRSSETVFF.